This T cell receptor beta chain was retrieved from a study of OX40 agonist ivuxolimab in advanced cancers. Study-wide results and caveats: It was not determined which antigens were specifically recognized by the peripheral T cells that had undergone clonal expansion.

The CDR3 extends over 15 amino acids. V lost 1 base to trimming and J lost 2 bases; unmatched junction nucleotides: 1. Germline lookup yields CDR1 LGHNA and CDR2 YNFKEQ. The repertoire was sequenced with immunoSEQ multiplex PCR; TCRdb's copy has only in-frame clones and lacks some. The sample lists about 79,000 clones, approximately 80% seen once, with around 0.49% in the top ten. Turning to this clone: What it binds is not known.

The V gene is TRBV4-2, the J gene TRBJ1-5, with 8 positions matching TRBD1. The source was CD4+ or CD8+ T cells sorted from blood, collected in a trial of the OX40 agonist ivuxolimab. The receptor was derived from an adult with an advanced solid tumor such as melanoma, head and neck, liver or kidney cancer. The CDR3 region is CASSQAGGGNQPQHF. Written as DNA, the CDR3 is TGTGCCAGCAGCCAAGCAGGGGGCGGCAATCAGCCCCAGCATTTT.